This T cell receptor beta chain was found in a study of CD8 T cells in ankylosing spondylitis (dated by TCRdb to 2017 to 2019). Regarding the research as a whole: To find TCR variants linked to disease, the study profiled T cell receptor beta repertoires in ankylosing spondylitis patients and healthy donors. The full study cohort was made up of about 25 ankylosing spondylitis patients and 108 healthy donors. Peripheral blood was sampled, and synovial fluid was additionally collected from ankylosing spondylitis patients. The investigation overall reported the following: Blood from ankylosing spondylitis patients appeared to be characterized by a TCR beta motif composed of about eight highly homologous amino acid variants. The disease-linked clones were reported to be significantly enriched in matched synovial fluid samples from ankylosing spondylitis patients. Some motif variants had previously been reported in the synovial fluid and blood of reactive arthritis patients, which suggests shared mechanisms of disease initiation. A CD8+ phenotype was shown by the disease-linked clones, which were found at relatively low frequencies in peripheral blood.

Notes on this clonotype: Its antigen remains undetermined. Per-nucleotide qualities are absent, and no much larger clonotype sits a single base away.

From its cysteine to its phenylalanine, the CDR3 spans 14 amino acids. Of the read, only the CDR3 DNA is kept; its 42 bases are in frame from base 1. Germline trimming amounts to 5 bases on V and 2 bases on J, with 4 as the count of junction bases outside the gene matches. The CDR1 and CDR2 encoded by the germline V gene (reference sequence) are LNHNV and YYDKDF. Sequencing was performed on an Illumina HiSeq 2500. Quantitative 5'-RACE with molecular barcodes was the method used to prepare the TCR beta libraries. The authors' pipeline ran thus. A new computational method, built on a probabilistic model of VDJ rearrangement, was used to identify disease-linked TCR variants. TCRdb passed the public sequencing reads through fastp at Q25 and MiXCR, retaining productive beta sequences. Rows with a matching CDR3 protein are joined into one entry that keeps the most common DNA and genes. The V and J calls were determined by TCRdb, not by the authors. The sample includes approximately 250,000 distinct CDR3 sequences, with roughly 32% observed a single time. The leading ten clones occupy approximately 4.4% of the sample.

The source material was blood, either unsorted or a sorted T cell fraction (not recorded which). The source is a male donor with ankylosing spondylitis or in good health (not recorded which). The rearranged segments are TRBV15 and TRBJ2-7, with 9 bases matching TRBD1. Here is the DNA: TGTGCCACCAGCGTGCGGACAGGGGCCTACGAGCAGTACTTC. This sequence encodes CATSVRTGAYEQYF.